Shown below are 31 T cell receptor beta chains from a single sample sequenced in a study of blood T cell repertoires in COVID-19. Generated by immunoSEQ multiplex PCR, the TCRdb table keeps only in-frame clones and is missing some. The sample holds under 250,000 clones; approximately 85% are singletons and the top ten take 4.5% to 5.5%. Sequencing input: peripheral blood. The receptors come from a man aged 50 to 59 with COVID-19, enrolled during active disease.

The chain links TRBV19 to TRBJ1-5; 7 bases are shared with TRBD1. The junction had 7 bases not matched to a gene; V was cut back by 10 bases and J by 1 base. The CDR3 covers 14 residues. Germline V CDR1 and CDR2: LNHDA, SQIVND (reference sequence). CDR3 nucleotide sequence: TGTGCCACCAATACAGGGGAGAGCAATCAGCCCCAGCATTTT. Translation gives CATNTGESNQPQHF.

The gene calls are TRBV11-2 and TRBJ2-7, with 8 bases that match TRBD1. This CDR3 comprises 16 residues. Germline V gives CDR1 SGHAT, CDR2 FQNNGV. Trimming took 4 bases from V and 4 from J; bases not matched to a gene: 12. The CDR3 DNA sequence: TGTGCCAGCAGCTCTTTTAGAGGACAGGGAAGGTACGAGCAGTACTTC. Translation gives CASSSFRGQGRYEQYF.

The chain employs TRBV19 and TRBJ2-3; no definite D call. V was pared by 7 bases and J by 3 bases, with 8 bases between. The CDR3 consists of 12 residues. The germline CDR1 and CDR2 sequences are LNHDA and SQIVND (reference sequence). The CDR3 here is CASNPGTDTQYF. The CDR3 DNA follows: TGTGCCAGTAATCCGGGTACAGATACGCAGTATTTT. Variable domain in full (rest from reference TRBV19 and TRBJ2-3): DGGITQSPKYLFRKEGQNVTLSCEQNLNHDAMYWYRQDPGQGLRLIYYSQIVNDFQKGDIAEGYSVSREKKESFPLTVTSAQKNPTAFYLCASNPGTDTQYFGPGTRLTVL.

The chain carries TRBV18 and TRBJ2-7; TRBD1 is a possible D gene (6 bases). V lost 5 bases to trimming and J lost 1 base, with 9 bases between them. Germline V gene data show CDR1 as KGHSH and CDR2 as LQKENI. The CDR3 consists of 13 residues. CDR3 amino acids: CASSKGQSYEQYF. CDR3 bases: TGTGCCAGCTCAAAGGGACAATCCTACGAGCAGTACTTC.

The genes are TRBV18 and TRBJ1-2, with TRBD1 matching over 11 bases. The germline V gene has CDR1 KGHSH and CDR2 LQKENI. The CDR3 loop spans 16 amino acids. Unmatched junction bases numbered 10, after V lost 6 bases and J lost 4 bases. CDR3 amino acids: CASSPGADRGLYGYTF. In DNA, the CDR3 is TGTGCCAGCTCGCCGGGCGCGGACAGGGGGCTCTATGGCTACACCTTC.

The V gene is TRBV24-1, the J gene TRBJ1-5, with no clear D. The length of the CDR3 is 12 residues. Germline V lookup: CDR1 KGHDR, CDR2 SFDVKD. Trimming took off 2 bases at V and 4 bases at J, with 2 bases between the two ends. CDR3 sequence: CATSDSNQPQHF. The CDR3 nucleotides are TGTGCCACCAGTGATTCGAATCAGCCCCAGCATTTT.

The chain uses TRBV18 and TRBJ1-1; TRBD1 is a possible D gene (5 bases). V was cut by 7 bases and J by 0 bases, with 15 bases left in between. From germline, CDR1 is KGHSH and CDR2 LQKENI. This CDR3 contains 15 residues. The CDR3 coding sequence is TGTGCCAGCTGGCAGGGCCCCACCCTGAACACTGAAGCTTTCTTT. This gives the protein CASWQGPTLNTEAFF. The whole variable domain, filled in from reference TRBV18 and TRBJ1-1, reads NAGVMQNPRHLVRRRGQEARLRCSPMKGHSHVYWYRQLPEEGLKFMVYLQKENIIDESGMPKERFSAEFPKEGPSILRIQQVVRGDSAAYFCASWQGPTLNTEAFFGQGTRLTVV.

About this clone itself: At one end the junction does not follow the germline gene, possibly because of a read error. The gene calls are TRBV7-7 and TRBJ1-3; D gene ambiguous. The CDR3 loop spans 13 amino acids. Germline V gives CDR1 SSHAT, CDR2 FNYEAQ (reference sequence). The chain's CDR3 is CASSSRAGNTIYF. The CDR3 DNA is TGTGCTAGCAGCTCACGAGCTGGAAACACCATATATTTT. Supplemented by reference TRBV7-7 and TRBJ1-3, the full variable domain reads GAGVSQSPRYKVTKRGQDVTLRCDPISSHATLYWYQQALGQGPEFLTYFNYEAQPDKSGLPSDRFSAERPEGSISTLTIQRTEQRDSAMYRCASSSRAGNTIYFGEGSWLTVV.

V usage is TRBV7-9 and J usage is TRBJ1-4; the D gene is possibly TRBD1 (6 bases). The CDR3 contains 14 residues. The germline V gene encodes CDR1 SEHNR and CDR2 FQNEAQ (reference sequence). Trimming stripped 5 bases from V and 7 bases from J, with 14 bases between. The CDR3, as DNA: TGTGCCAGCAGCCTAACAGGGAATCTTGAAAAACTGTTTTTT. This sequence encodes CASSLTGNLEKLFF. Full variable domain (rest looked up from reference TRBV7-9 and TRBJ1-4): DTGVSQNPRHKITKRGQNVTFRCDPISEHNRLYWYRQTLGQGPEFLTYFQNEAQLEKSRLLSDRFSAERPKGSFSTLEIQRTEQGDSAMYLCASSLTGNLEKLFFGSGTQLSVL.

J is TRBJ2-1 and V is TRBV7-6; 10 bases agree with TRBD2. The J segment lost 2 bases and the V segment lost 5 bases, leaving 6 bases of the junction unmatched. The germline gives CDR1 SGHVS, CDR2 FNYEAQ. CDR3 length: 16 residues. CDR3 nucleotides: TGTGCCAGCAGCCCCCTAGCGGGGGTCCCCTACAATGAGCAGTTCTTC. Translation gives CASSPLAGVPYNEQFF. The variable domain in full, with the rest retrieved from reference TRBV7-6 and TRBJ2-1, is GAGVSQSPRYKVTKRGQDVALRCDPISGHVSLYWYRQALGQGPEFLTYFNYEAQQDKSGLPNDRFSAERPEGSISTLTIQRTEQRDSAMYRCASSPLAGVPYNEQFFGPGTRLTVL.

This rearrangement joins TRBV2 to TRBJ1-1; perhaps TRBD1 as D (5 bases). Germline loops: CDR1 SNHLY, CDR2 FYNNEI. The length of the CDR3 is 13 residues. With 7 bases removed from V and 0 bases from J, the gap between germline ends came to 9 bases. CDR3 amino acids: CASKGELNTEAFF. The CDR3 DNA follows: TGTGCCAGCAAAGGGGAATTGAACACTGAAGCTTTCTTT.

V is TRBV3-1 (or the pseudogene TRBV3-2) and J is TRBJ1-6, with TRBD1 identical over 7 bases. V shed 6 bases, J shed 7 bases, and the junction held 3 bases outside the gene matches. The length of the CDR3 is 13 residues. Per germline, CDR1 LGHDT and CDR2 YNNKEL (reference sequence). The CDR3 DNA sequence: TGTGCCAGCAGGACAGGGAACAATTCACCCCTCCACTTT. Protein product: CASRTGNNSPLHF.

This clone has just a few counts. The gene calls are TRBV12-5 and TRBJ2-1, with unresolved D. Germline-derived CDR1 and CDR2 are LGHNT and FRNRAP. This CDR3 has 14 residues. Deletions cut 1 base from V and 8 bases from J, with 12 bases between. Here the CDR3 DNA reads TGTGCTAGTGGTTTGGGCACCACCGGTGATGAGCAGTTCTTC. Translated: CASGLGTTGDEQFF.

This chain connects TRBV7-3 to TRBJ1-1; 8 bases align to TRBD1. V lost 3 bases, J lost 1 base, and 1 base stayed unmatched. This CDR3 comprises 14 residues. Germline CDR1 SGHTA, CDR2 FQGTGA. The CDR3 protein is CASSLGQENTEAFF. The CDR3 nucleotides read TGTGCCAGCAGCTTGGGACAGGAGAACACTGAAGCTTTCTTT.

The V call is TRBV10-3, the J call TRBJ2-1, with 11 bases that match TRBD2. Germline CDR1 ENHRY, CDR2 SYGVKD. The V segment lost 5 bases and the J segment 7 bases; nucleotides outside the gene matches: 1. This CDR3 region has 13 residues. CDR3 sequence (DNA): TGTGCCATCAGTTTAGCGGGGGGGAATGAGCAGTTCTTC. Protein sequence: CAISLAGGNEQFF.

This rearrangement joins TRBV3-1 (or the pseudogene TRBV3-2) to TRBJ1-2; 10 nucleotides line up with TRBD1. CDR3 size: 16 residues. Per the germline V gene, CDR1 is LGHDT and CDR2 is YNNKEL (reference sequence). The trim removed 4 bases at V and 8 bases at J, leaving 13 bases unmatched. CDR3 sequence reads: CASSRNPDRGLRGYTF. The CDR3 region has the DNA TGTGCCAGCAGCCGAAATCCGGACAGGGGGTTGCGGGGCTACACCTTC.

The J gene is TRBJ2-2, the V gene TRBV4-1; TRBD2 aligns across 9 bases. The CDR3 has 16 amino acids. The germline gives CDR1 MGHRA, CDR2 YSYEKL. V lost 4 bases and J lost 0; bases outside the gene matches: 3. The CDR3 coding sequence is TGCGCCAGCAGCCGCCTAGCGGGGACGAACACCGGGGAGCTGTTTTTT. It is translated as CASSRLAGTNTGELFF.

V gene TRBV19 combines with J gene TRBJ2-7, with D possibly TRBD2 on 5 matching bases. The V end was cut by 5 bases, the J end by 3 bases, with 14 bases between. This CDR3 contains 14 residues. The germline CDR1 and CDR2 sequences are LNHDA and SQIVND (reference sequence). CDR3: CASSLRGLIYEQYF. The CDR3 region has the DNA TGTGCCAGTAGTCTCCGGGGTCTTATCTACGAGCAGTACTTC.

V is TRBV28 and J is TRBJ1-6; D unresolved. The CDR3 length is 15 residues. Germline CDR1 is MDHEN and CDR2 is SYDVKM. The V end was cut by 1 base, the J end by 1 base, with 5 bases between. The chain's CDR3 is CASSLYGSYNSPLHF. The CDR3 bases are TGTGCCAGCAGTTTATACGGGTCCTATAATTCACCCCTCCACTTT.

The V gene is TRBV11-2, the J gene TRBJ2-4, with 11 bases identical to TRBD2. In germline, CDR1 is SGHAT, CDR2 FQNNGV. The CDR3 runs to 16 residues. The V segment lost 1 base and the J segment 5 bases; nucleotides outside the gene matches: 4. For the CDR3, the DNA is TGTGCCAGCAGCTTAGGTCTAGCGGGGGGCCAAAACATTCAGTACTTC. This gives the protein CASSLGLAGGQNIQYF.

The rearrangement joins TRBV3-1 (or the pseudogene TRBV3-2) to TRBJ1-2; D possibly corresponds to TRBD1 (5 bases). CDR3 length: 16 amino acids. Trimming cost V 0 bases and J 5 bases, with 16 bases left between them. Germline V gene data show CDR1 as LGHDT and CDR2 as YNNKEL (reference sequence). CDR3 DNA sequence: TGTGCCAGCAGCCAAGAATTTGTCCAGGGAAATTATGGCTACACCTTC. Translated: CASSQEFVQGNYGYTF.

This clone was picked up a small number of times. CDR3 bases: TGTGCCAGCAGCCCTATGGGGCTCTACGAGCAGTACTTC. As protein: CASSPMGLYEQYF. The gene calls are TRBV14 and TRBJ2-7; TRBD1 is a possible D gene (5 bases). This CDR3 contains 13 residues. Germline V gene sequence: CDR1 SGHDN, CDR2 FVKESK. Trimming removed 4 bases at V and 3 bases at J, with 10 bases between.

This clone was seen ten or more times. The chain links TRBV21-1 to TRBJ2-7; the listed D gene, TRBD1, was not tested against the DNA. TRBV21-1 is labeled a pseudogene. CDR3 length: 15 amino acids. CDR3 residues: CASSKGGTGRYEQYF. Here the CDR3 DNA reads TGTGCCAGCAGCAAAGGGGGGACAGGGCGGTACGAGCAGTACTTC.

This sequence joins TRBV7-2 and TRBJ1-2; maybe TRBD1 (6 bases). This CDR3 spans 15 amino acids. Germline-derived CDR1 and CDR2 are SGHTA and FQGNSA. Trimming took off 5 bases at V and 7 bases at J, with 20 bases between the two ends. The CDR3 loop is CASSPRGGASAGYTF. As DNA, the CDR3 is TGTGCCAGCAGCCCTCGGGGGGGGGCTTCCGCTGGCTACACCTTC.

CDR3 in DNA: TGCAGCGTTCGCAGCTCCTACGAGCAGTACTTC. It translates to CSVRSSYEQYF. The V gene is TRBV29-1, the J gene TRBJ2-7; D not certain. Per the germline V gene, CDR1 is SQVTM and CDR2 is ANQGSEA. There are 11 residues in the CDR3. Deletions cut 5 bases from V and 0 bases from J, with 5 bases between.

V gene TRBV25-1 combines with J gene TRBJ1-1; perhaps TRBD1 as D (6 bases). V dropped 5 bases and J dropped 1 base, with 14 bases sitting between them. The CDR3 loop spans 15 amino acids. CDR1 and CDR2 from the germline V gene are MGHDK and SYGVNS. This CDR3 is CASSRDKFPNTEAFF. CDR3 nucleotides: TGTGCCAGCAGTCGGGACAAGTTTCCGAACACTGAAGCTTTCTTT.

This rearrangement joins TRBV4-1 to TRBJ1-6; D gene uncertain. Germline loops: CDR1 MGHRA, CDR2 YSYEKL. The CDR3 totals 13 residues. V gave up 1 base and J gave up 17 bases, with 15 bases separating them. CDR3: CASSQGLTDYIHF. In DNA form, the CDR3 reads TGCGCCAGCAGCCAAGGACTTACTGATTACATCCACTTT.

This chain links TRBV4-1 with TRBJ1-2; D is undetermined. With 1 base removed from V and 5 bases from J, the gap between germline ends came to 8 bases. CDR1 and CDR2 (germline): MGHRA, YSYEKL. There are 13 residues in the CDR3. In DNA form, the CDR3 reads TGCGCCAGCAGCCAAGTGGAGGGATATGGCTACACCTTC. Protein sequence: CASSQVEGYGYTF.

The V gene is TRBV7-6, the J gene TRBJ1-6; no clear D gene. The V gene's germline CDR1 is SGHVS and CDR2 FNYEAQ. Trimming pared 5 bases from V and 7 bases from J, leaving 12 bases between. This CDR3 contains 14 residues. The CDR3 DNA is TGTGCCAGCAGCCGCACAGTAGGCAATTCACCCCTCCACTTT. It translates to CASSRTVGNSPLHF.

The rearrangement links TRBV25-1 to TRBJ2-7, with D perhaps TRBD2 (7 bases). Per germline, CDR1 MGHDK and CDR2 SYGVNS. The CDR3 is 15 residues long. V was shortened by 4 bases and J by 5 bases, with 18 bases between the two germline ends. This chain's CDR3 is CASSGQGRGSDEQYF. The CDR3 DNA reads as TGTGCCAGCAGTGGGCAGGGGAGGGGCAGCGACGAGCAGTACTTC.

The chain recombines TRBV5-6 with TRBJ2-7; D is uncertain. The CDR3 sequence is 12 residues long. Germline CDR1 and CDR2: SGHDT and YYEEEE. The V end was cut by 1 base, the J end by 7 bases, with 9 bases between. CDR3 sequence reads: CASSLSRGEQYF. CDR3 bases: TGTGCCAGCAGCTTGTCACGAGGTGAGCAGTACTTC.